This is a list of T cell receptor beta chains from one sample in a study of CD8 T cells in ankylosing spondylitis. TCRdb called the 5' RACE reads again in MiXCR, with one record for every CDR3 protein. The sample comprises roughly 470,000 distinct CDR3 sequences, roughly 26% of which are singletons, and 0.85% to 1% rests with the top ten. Material: blood, either unsorted or a sorted T cell fraction (not recorded which). These receptors were obtained from a male donor with ankylosing spondylitis. CDR3s include the opening cysteine and the closing phenylalanine or tryptophan. The order of the fields is clone size, D gene, J gene, V gene, CDR3 protein, CDR3 DNA. The D gene is left open where the match is weak. Only some rows state a clone size, as once, few, many or a class for expanded clones.

clone size: few; D gene: -; J gene: TRBJ1-2; V gene: TRBV6-1; CDR3 protein: CASSPDRHSGYTF; CDR3 DNA: TGTGCCAGCAGTCCCGACAGACATTCAGGCTACACCTTC
clone size: -; D gene: TRBD2; J gene: TRBJ2-1; V gene: TRBV20-1; CDR3 protein: CSANEREVHNEQFF; CDR3 DNA: TGCAGTGCTAACGAGCGGGAGGTCCACAATGAGCAGTTCTTC
clone size: few; D gene: -; J gene: TRBJ2-2; V gene: TRBV5-1; CDR3 protein: CASQSGGNTGELFF; CDR3 DNA: TGCGCCAGCCAATCTGGAGGGAACACCGGGGAGCTGTTTTTT
clone size: many; D gene: TRBD1; J gene: TRBJ2-6; V gene: TRBV11-2; CDR3 protein: CASSSGQGITGANVLTF; CDR3 DNA: TGTGCCAGCAGCTCCGGACAGGGAATCACTGGGGCCAACGTCCTGACTTTC
clone size: -; D gene: -; J gene: TRBJ1-5; V gene: TRBV6-1; CDR3 protein: CASSPRQQSNQPQHF; CDR3 DNA: TGTGCCAGCAGCCCCCGTCAACAAAGCAATCAGCCCCAGCATTTT
clone size: -; D gene: TRBD1; J gene: TRBJ1-4; V gene: TRBV7-9; CDR3 protein: CASSFRQGAYEKLFF; CDR3 DNA: TGTGCCAGCAGCTTCCGACAGGGGGCTTATGAAAAACTGTTTTTT
clone size: -; D gene: -; J gene: TRBJ2-2; V gene: TRBV27; CDR3 protein: CASSSLTRNTGELFF; CDR3 DNA: TGTGCCAGCAGTTCCCTGACCCGAAACACCGGGGAGCTGTTTTTT
clone size: -; D gene: -; J gene: TRBJ1-4; V gene: TRBV5-6; CDR3 protein: CASTPGGWSTNEKLFF; CDR3 DNA: TGTGCCAGCACCCCCGGCGGGTGGTCTACTAATGAAAAACTGTTTTTT
clone size: few; D gene: TRBD2; J gene: TRBJ2-3; V gene: TRBV20-1; CDR3 protein: CSATGTSGRADTQYF; CDR3 DNA: TGCAGTGCTACCGGGACTAGCGGGAGGGCAGATACGCAGTATTTT
clone size: -; D gene: TRBD2; J gene: TRBJ2-1; V gene: TRBV2; CDR3 protein: CASNLLAGSYNEQFF; CDR3 DNA: TGTGCCAGCAATCTACTAGCGGGCTCCTACAATGAGCAGTTCTTC
clone size: few; D gene: TRBD1; J gene: TRBJ2-5; V gene: TRBV24-1; CDR3 protein: CATSDLAQGDKETQYF; CDR3 DNA: TGTGCCACCAGTGATTTGGCTCAGGGGGATAAAGAGACCCAGTACTTC
clone size: -; D gene: -; J gene: TRBJ2-3; V gene: TRBV20-1; CDR3 protein: CSAAQGDTQYF; CDR3 DNA: TGCAGTGCTGCCCAGGGGGATACGCAGTATTTT
clone size: few; D gene: TRBD2; J gene: TRBJ2-1; V gene: TRBV12-3/TRBV12-4; CDR3 protein: CASSSGLAANSYNEQFF; CDR3 DNA: TGTGCCAGCAGCTCCGGACTAGCGGCAAACTCCTACAATGAGCAGTTCTTC
clone size: -; D gene: TRBD1; J gene: TRBJ2-7; V gene: TRBV4-2; CDR3 protein: CASSQTGANYEQYF; CDR3 DNA: TGTGCCAGCAGCCAGACAGGGGCAAACTACGAGCAGTACTTC
clone size: -; D gene: TRBD1; J gene: TRBJ2-4; V gene: TRBV2; CDR3 protein: CASSSRGQDKNIQYF; CDR3 DNA: TGTGCCAGCAGTAGCCGGGGACAGGACAAAAACATTCAGTACTTC
clone size: -; D gene: -; J gene: TRBJ1-1; V gene: TRBV29-1; CDR3 protein: CSVEEGQKAFF; CDR3 DNA: TGCAGCGTTGAAGAAGGACAAAAAGCTTTCTTT